This TCR beta chain was captured in a study of persistence of HIV-infected CD4 T cells. Study observations and caveats: Rare CMV-responding cells carrying HIV-1 proviruses were not analyzed separately for TCR. Within sorted populations, more oligoclonal TCRs accompanied more oligoclonal proviruses.

A note on this clone: Its target is unknown.

Deletions cut 0 bases from V and 2 bases from J, with 11 bases between. Looked up from germline, CDR1 is MGHRA and CDR2 is YSYEKL. This CDR3 is 16 amino acids long. The stimulus was an HIV-1 Gag 15-mer peptide pool, 0.85 to 1 ug/peptide/mL. Sorting selected CD4+ T cells upregulating both CD40 ligand and CD69. This was the immunoSEQ version 4 assay in survey mode. The protocol was immunoSEQ multiplex PCR, while the TCRdb copy is restricted to in-frame clones and leaves out a portion. Of tens of thousands of clones in the sample, around 74% were seen once. The sequence was obtained from an adult man with HIV who was CMV-seropositive. Sample: CD4+ T cells sorted from PBMCs after roughly 18-hour stimulation, taken from a patient who received antiretroviral therapy. The rearrangement uses TRBV4-1 and TRBJ1-5; a possible D gene is TRBD1 (5 bases). The DNA of the CDR3 is TGCGCCAGCAGCCAAGATCGGTCGGGACGCAATCAGCCCCAGCATTTT. Encoded protein: CASSQDRSGRNQPQHF.